The clone carrying this TCR beta chain has just a few counts. Its antigen remains unknown. Per the germline V gene, CDR1 is LGHDT and CDR2 is YNNKEL (reference sequence). This CDR3 contains 14 residues. The V gene lost 4 bases and the J gene lost 7 bases, with 14 bases spanning the gap. These data are taken from a study of response to subunit inactivated influenza vaccine. TCRdb re-called the RT-PCR reads with MiXCR, one entry per CDR3 protein. The top ten hold around 10% of the sample, which has about 700,000 distinct CDR3 sequences, approximately 14% seen once. Whole-study results and caveats: The authors offered the suggestion that each seasonal influenza vaccination recruits few new T cells.

Sample: PBMCs from blood, taken 12 days after vaccination. This chain connects TRBV3-1 to TRBJ2-1; D call uncertain. The source of this sequence is a middle-aged man who received an inactivated influenza vaccine. CDR3 bases: TGTGCCAGCAGCCCTCTTGGGCGCACAAATGAGCAGTTCTTC. Protein product: CASSPLGRTNEQFF.